This TCR beta chain was profiled in a study of cytomegalovirus exposure and HLA in healthy donors. Notes on the study in general: The authors enumerated over 150 TCR beta chains as linked to cytomegalovirus.

It was with 60 Vbeta and 13 Jbeta primers that the PCR ran. Data came from immunoSEQ multiplex PCR; TCRdb stores just in-frame clones and leaves some out. The sample yields 150,000 or so clones, approximately 80% seen once. This clone was picked up a small number of times. The antigen remains unidentified. The clonotype was recovered from a woman between 45 and 60 years old in good health and CMV-seropositive. The sample was PBMCs.

CDR3 bases: TGCGCCAGCAGCCAAGACCGGGGCGGACAGACCTTTAACTATGGCTACACCTTC. Translated: CASSQDRGGQTFNYGYTF. The genes are TRBV4-1 and TRBJ1-2, with a tentative D call TRBD1 (6 bases). The CDR3 totals 18 residues. Trimming removed 0 bases at V and 1 base at J, with 18 bases between. Germline lookup yields CDR1 MGHRA and CDR2 YSYEKL.